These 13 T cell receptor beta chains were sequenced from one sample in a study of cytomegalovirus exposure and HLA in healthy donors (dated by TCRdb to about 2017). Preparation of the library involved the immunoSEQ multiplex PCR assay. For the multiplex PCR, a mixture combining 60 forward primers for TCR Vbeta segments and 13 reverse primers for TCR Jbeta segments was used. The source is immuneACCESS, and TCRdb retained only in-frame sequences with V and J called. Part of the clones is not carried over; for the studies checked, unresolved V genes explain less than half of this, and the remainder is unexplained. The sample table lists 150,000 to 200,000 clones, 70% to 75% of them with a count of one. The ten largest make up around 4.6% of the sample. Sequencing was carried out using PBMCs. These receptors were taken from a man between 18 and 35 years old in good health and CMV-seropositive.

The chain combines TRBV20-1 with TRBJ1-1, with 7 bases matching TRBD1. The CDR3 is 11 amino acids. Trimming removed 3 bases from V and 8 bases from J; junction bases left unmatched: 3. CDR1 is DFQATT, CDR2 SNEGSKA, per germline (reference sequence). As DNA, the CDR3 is TGCAGTGCTAGCGACAGGGCGGAAGCTTTCTTT. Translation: CSASDRAEAFF.

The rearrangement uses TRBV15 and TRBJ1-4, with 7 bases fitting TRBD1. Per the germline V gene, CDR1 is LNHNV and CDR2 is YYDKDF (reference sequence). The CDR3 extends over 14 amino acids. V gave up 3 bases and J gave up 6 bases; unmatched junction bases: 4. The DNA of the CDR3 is TGTGCCACCAGCAGGTGGCAGGGGGATGAAAAACTGTTTTTT. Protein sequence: CATSRWQGDEKLFF.

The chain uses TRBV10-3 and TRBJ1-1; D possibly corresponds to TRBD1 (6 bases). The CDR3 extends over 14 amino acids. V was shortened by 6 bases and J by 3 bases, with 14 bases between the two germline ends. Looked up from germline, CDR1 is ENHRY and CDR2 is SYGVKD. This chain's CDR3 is CAIRWGGGDTEAFF. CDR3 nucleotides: TGTGCCATCAGGTGGGGGGGCGGGGACACTGAAGCTTTCTTT.

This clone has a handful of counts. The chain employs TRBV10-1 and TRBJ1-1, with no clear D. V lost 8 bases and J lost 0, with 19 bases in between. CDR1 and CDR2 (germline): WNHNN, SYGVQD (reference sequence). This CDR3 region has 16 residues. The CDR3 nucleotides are TGCGCCAGCGCCGTAGGAGGGAGAGACGTGAACACTGAAGCTTTCTTT. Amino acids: CASAVGGRDVNTEAFF.

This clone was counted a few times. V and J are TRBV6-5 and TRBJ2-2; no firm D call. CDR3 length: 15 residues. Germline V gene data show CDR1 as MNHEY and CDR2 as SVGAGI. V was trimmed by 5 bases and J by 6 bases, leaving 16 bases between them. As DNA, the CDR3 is TGTGCCAGCAGTCTTTATAGATCGGGTTCCGGGGAGCTGTTTTTT. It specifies CASSLYRSGSGELFF.

In nucleotides, the CDR3 is TGCGCCAGCAGCCACCCCTGGCGACAGGGTGGGTATGGCTACACCTTC. Protein product: CASSHPWRQGGYGYTF. This chain joins TRBV4-1 and TRBJ1-2; TRBD1 aligns across 7 bases. The length of the CDR3 is 16 residues. Trimming cost V 3 bases and J 5 bases; bases outside gene matches: 12. Germline loops: CDR1 MGHRA, CDR2 YSYEKL.

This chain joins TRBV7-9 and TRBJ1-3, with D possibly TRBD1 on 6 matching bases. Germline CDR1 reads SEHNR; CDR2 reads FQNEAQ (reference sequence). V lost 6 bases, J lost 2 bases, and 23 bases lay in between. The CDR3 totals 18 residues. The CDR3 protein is CASRPNTYRVETGNTIYF. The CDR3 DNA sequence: TGTGCCAGCAGGCCTAATACTTACAGGGTTGAGACTGGAAACACCATATATTTT.

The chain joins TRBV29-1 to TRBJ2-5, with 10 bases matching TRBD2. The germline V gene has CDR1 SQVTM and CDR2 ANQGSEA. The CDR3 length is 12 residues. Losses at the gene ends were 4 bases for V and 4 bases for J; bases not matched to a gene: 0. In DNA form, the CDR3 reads TGCAGCGTTGGACTAGCGGGAGAGACCCAGTACTTC. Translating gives CSVGLAGETQYF. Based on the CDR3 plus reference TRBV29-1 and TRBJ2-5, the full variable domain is SAVISQKPSRDICQRGTSLTIQCQVDSQVTMMFWYRQQPGQSLTLIATANQGSEATYESGFVIDKFPISRPNLTFSTLTVSNMSPEDSSIYLCSVGLAGETQYFGPGTRLLVL.

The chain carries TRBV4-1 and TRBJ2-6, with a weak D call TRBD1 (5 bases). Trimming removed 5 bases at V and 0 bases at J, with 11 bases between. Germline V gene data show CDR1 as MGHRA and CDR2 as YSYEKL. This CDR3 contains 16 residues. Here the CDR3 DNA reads TGCGCCAGCAGCACGCCTGACAGCTCTGGGGCCAACGTCCTGACTTTC. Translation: CASSTPDSSGANVLTF.

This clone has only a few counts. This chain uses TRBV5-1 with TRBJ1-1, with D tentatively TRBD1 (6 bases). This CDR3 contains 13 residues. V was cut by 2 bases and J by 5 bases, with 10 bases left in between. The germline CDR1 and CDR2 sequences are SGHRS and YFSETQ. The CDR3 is CASSLAGETEAFF. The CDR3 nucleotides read TGCGCCAGCAGCTTAGCAGGGGAGACTGAAGCTTTCTTT.

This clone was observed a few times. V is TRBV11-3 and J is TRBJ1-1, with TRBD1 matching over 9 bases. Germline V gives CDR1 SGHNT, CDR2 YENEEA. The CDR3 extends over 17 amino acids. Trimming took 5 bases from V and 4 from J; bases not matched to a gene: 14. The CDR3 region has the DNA TGTGCCAGCAGCCGCACTGCCGGGACAGGGTTTTTCACTGAAGCTTTCTTT. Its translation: CASSRTAGTGFFTEAFF.

Here the CDR3 DNA reads TGTGCCAGCAGTGAAACAGGGTTGCTAGGAAACACCATATATTTT. It translates to CASSETGLLGNTIYF. The chain recombines TRBV6-1 with TRBJ1-3; D might be TRBD1 (6 bases). Trimming removed 2 bases at V and 4 bases at J, with 12 bases between. The CDR3 is made up of 15 amino acids. In germline, CDR1 is MNHNS, CDR2 SASEGT.

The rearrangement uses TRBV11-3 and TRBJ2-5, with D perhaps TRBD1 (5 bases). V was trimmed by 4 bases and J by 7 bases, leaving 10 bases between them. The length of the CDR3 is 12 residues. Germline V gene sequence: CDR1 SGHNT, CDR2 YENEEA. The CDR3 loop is CASSSYQGTQYF. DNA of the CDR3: TGTGCCAGCAGCTCCTACCAGGGGACCCAGTACTTC.